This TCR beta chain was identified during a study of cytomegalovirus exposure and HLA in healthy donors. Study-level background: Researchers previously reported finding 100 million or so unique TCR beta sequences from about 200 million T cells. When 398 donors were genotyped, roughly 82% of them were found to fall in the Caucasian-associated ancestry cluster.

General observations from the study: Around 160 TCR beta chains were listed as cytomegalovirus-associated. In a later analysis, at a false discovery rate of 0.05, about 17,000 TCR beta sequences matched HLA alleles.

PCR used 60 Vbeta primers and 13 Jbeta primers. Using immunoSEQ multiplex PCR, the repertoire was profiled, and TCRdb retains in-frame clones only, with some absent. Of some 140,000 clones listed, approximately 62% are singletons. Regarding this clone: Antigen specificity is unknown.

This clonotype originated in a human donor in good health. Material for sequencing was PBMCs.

This chain's CDR3 is CASRPTSGSFNEQFF. For the CDR3, the DNA is TGCGCCAGCAGACCTACTAGCGGGAGTTTCAATGAGCAGTTCTTC. The V and J genes are TRBV5-1 and TRBJ2-1; 11 positions agree with TRBD2. This CDR3 spans 15 amino acids. V shed 5 bases, J shed 6 bases, and the junction held 7 bases outside the gene matches. Germline assignment: CDR1 SGHRS and CDR2 YFSETQ.